This TCR beta chain was documented in a study of CD8+ T cells in alopecia areata. For the study at large: Treated patients received oral tofacitinib, 5 to 10 mg twice daily. Scoring of severity for treated patients was based on percentage of affected scalp area.

This sample's treatment: oral pan-JAK inhibitor, 5-10 mg twice daily. PBMCs provided sorted CD4+ and CD8+ T cells. About this clone: Its antigen is not identified.

Findings and caveats of the study: Tofacitinib yielded significantly lower scalp clonality and fewer expanded CD8+ clones among the top 100.

Extraction and reverse transcription of RNA yielded cDNA as the sequencing template. Only in-frame clones appear in the TCRdb table, and some are missing; sequencing was by immunoSEQ multiplex PCR. The table shows about 92,000 clones, with around 44% occurring only once. This clonotype was sampled from a human donor with alopecia areata. The source material was CD8+ T cells sorted from blood, sampled at week 24, from a patient treated with tofacitinib.

The CDR3 nucleotides read TGTGCCAGCAGCCCGACGACAGGGACACCCAGCTATGGCTACACCTTC. This encodes CASSPTTGTPSYGYTF. J is TRBJ1-2 and V is TRBV2; 7 bases agree with TRBD1. This CDR3 contains 16 residues. V dropped 6 bases and J dropped 4; count of bases not matched to a gene: 14. Germline lookup yields CDR1 SNHLY and CDR2 FYNNEI.